Following are 5 T cell receptor beta chains from one sample sequenced in a study of sequential checkpoint blockade in melanoma. Data came from immunoSEQ multiplex PCR; TCRdb stores just in-frame clones and leaves some out. The sample has approximately 3,300 clones; around 50% are singletons. Treatment here: randomized to nivolumab then ipilimumab (arm A) or the reverse (arm B). The sample was CD8+ T cells sorted from blood (inferred from file names), taken from a patient given nivolumab and ipilimumab in sequence. The origin of the receptors is a human donor with melanoma.

J is TRBJ1-5 and V is TRBV7-9; 9 bases line up with TRBD1. Losses at the gene ends were 1 base for V and 1 base for J; bases not matched to a gene: 2. The germline V gene has CDR1 SEHNR and CDR2 FQNEAQ (reference sequence). CDR3 length: 16 amino acids. CDR3 DNA: TGTGCCAGCAGCTTAGGAGACAGGGGGAGCAATCAGCCCCAGCATTTT. This translates into CASSLGDRGSNQPQHF.

This clone has a single count. The chain is built from TRBV27 and TRBJ2-5, with 8 bases lining up with TRBD2. The V and J ends lost 3 bases and 5 bases, in that order; junction bases with no gene match: 8. The CDR3 is 15 residues long. CDR1 is MNHEY, CDR2 SMNVEV, per germline (reference sequence). CDR3 sequence reads: CASSFTGGRGETQYF. The CDR3 nucleotides read TGTGCCAGCAGTTTTACGGGGGGGCGGGGTGAGACCCAGTACTTC.

The rearrangement joins TRBV2 to TRBJ2-5; 7 bases are shared with TRBD1. Unmatched junction bases numbered 7, after V lost 7 bases and J lost 2 bases. This CDR3 is built from 14 residues. From germline, CDR1 is SNHLY and CDR2 FYNNEI. The chain's CDR3 is CASNPATGQETQYF. CDR3 bases: TGTGCCAGCAACCCAGCGACAGGGCAAGAGACCCAGTACTTC. The full variable domain, its missing parts supplied by reference TRBV2 and TRBJ2-5, is EPEVTQTPSHQVTQMGQEVILRCVPISNHLYFYWYRQILGQKVEFLVSFYNNEISEKSEIFDDQFSVERPDGSNFTLKIRSTKLEDSAMYFCASNPATGQETQYFGPGTRLLVL.

V is TRBV18 and J is TRBJ2-3, with unresolved D. Between the trimmed V and J ends, which lost 4 bases and 4 bases, there was a span of 9 bases. Germline V CDR1 and CDR2: KGHSH, LQKENI. The CDR3 length is 13 residues. CDR3 region: CASSLVGPDTQYF. The DNA for the CDR3 is TGTGCCAGCTCACTCGTGGGCCCAGATACGCAGTATTTT.

This clone was seen only a few times. The chain has TRBV30 and TRBJ2-2; D gene uncertain. The V and J ends lost 2 bases and 4 bases respectively, with 11 bases between them. Germline CDR1 GTSNPN, CDR2 SVGIG (reference sequence). The CDR3 is 14 amino acids. CDR3 in DNA: TGTGCCTGGAGTACCGGAGACTTCACCGGGGAGCTGTTTTTT. Its translation: CAWSTGDFTGELFF.